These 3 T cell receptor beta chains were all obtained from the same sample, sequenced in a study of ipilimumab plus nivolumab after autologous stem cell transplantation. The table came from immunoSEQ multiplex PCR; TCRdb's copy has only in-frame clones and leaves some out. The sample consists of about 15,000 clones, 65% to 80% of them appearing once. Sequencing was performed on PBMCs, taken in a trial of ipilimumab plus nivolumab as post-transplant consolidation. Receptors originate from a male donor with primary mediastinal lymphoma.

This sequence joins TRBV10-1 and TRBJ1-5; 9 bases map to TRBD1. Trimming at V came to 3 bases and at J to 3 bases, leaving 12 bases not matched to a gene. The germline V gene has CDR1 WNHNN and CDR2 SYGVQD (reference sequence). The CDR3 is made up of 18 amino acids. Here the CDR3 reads CASSEGDRANRINQPQHF. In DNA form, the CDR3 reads TGCGCCAGCAGTGAAGGGGACAGGGCTAACAGAATCAATCAGCCCCAGCATTTT.

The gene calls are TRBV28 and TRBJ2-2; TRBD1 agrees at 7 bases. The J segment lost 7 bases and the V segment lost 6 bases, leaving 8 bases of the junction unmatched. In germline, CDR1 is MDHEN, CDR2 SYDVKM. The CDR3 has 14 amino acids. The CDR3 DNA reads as TGTGCCAGCAGCAAGACAGGGATGGGCGGGGAGCTGTTTTTT. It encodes CASSKTGMGGELFF.

This CDR3 is CASSLSARWQGLPEQFF. For the CDR3, the DNA is TGTGCCAGCAGCTTATCTGCCCGGTGGCAGGGGCTCCCTGAGCAGTTCTTC. V gene TRBV7-9 combines with J gene TRBJ2-1, with D possibly matching TRBD1 (6 bases). The CDR3 extends over 17 amino acids. Trimming took off 2 bases at V and 9 bases at J, with 23 bases between the two ends. In germline, CDR1 is SEHNR, CDR2 FQNEAQ (reference sequence).